This T cell receptor (beta chain) was identified in a study of T-cell memory formation after mild COVID-19. Overall study: Among the donors, TCR clusters were largely specific to each donor.

This CDR3 spans 18 amino acids. CDR1 is SGHDT, CDR2 YYEEEE, per germline. Trimming stripped 6 bases from V and 0 bases from J, with 19 bases between. A remark on this clonotype: Its matching antigen is unknown.

Study results and caveats: Cross-reactive memory appears to have joined, as suggested by some responding clones showing up in pre-infection memory.

Each CDR3 protein gets one entry after TCRdb re-called the 5' RACE reads with MiXCR. The profile covers 250,000 to 300,000 distinct CDR3 sequences, with roughly 15% appearing a single time and roughly a fifth taken by the ten largest. The TCR was taken from a man between 18 and 35 years old who had mild COVID-19 (a few samples of this study predate the infection). Cell type and time point are not known. The chain joins TRBV5-6 to TRBJ1-6, with D maybe TRBD1 (5 bases). Input material: PBMCs or a T cell subset sorted from them (not recorded which). CDR3 DNA sequence: TGTGCCAGCACCATGGGGGGTTTGGAGAGCTCCTATAATTCACCCCTCCACTTT. It codes for CASTMGGLESSYNSPLHF. The complete variable domain, with remaining parts taken from reference TRBV5-6 and TRBJ1-6, reads DAGVTQSPTHLIKTRGQQVTLRCSPKSGHDTVSWYQQALGQGPQFIFQYYEEEERQRGNFPDRFSGHQFPNYSSELNVNALLLGDSALYLCASTMGGLESSYNSPLHFGNGTRLTVT.